These 24 T cell receptor beta chains originate from one sample sequenced in a study of T cell changes during pregnancy in multiple sclerosis. Clones were read by immunoSEQ multiplex PCR, and TCRdb kept only the in-frame ones, dropping some. The sample lists about 58,000 clones, roughly 93% seen once, with less than 5% in the top ten. This material consisted of CD8+ T cells from peripheral blood mononuclear cells, taken in the second trimester of pregnancy. Receptors originate from a female donor with multiple sclerosis, enrolled in a pregnancy study.

The V and J genes are TRBV2 and TRBJ2-7; D not resolved. The germline gives CDR1 SNHLY, CDR2 FYNNEI. V was shortened by 7 bases and J by 3 bases, with 10 bases between the two germline ends. This CDR3 contains 12 residues. The CDR3, as DNA: TGTGCCAGCATTTCACAGCACTACGAGCAGTACTTC. It encodes CASISQHYEQYF.

V gene TRBV4-1 combines with J gene TRBJ2-7; 9 bases are a match to TRBD1. The germline CDR1 and CDR2 sequences are MGHRA and YSYEKL. CDR3 length: 17 amino acids. The V segment lost 4 bases and the J segment 2 bases; nucleotides outside the gene matches: 12. For the CDR3, the DNA is TGCGCCAGCAGCCGGACACCCGGGACAGGGCCAACCTACGAGCAGTACTTC. It codes for CASSRTPGTGPTYEQYF.

This chain uses TRBV5-1 with TRBJ1-2, with TRBD1 matching 8 bases. Germline V gives CDR1 SGHRS, CDR2 YFSETQ. The CDR3 consists of 15 residues. J gave up 4 bases and V 0 bases, and 5 bases lay outside the gene matches. The CDR3 spells CASSLEGQEFYGYTF. In DNA form, the CDR3 reads TGCGCCAGCAGCTTGGAGGGACAGGAGTTCTATGGCTACACCTTC.

The CDR3 nucleotides are TGTGCCAGCAGCAAATCCGCCGCTAAGCTTTACGAGCAGTACTTC. Its translation is CASSKSAAKLYEQYF. The chain recombines TRBV21-1 with TRBJ2-7; the table's D call TRBD2 went unverified against the DNA. TRBV21-1 is shown as a pseudogene. The CDR3 loop spans 15 amino acids.

The chain joins TRBV30 to TRBJ1-5, with D perhaps TRBD1 (5 bases). This CDR3 has 15 amino acids. V was cut by 4 bases and J by 3 bases, with 16 bases left in between. Germline V gene lookup returns CDR1 GTSNPN and CDR2 SVGIG (reference sequence). The CDR3, as DNA: TGTGCCTGGATCCAGATGACAGATATCAATCAGCCCCAGCATTTT. It encodes CAWIQMTDINQPQHF.

Here the CDR3 reads CSVIGQKISSYNEQFF. The DNA for the CDR3 is TGCAGCGTTATAGGACAGAAGATCTCCTCCTACAATGAGCAGTTCTTC. The chain is built from TRBV29-1 and TRBJ2-1; D might be TRBD1 (6 bases). CDR1 is SQVTM, CDR2 ANQGSEA, per germline. With 5 bases removed from V and 0 bases from J, the gap between germline ends came to 17 bases. This CDR3 is built from 16 residues.

The chain carries TRBV7-6 and TRBJ2-3; 8 bases are a match to TRBD2. Germline V gives CDR1 SGHVS, CDR2 FNYEAQ. V dropped 2 bases and J dropped 0; count of bases not matched to a gene: 7. This CDR3 comprises 17 residues. The CDR3 here is CASSLTPKRGSTDTQYF. As DNA, the CDR3 is TGTGCCAGCAGCTTAACCCCAAAGCGGGGGAGCACAGATACGCAGTATTTT. Full variable domain (missing parts from reference TRBV7-6 and TRBJ2-3): GAGVSQSPRYKVTKRGQDVALRCDPISGHVSLYWYRQALGQGPEFLTYFNYEAQQDKSGLPNDRFSAERPEGSISTLTIQRTEQRDSAMYRCASSLTPKRGSTDTQYFGPGTRLTVL.

This clone appeared a few times. This chain uses TRBV11-2 with TRBJ1-3; D remains ambiguous. V lost 5 bases to trimming and J lost 8 bases, with 7 bases between them. The CDR3 length is 11 residues. CDR1 SGHAT and CDR2 FQNNGV come from the germline V gene. The CDR3 bases are TGTGCCAGCAGCCCCTCTGACACCATATATTTT. Translated: CASSPSDTIYF. The full variable domain, its missing parts supplied by reference TRBV11-2 and TRBJ1-3, is EAGVAQSPRYKIIEKRQSVAFWCNPISGHATLYWYQQILGQGPKLLIQFQNNGVVDDSQLPKDRFSAERLKGVDSTLKIQPAKLEDSAVYLCASSPSDTIYFGEGSWLTVV.

The chain joins TRBV18 to TRBJ2-1, with D unclear. Deletions cut 3 bases from V and 2 bases from J, with 11 bases between. The CDR3 runs 15 residues. CDR1 and CDR2 from the germline V gene are KGHSH and LQKENI. The CDR3 DNA reads as TGTGCCAGCTCACCGCCGGTGGGCCCCTACAATGAGCAGTTCTTC. Protein: CASSPPVGPYNEQFF.

This clone came up a few times. The chain links TRBV6-5 to TRBJ2-7; TRBD1 matches 9 bases. V lost 6 bases and J lost 4; bases outside the gene matches: 10. CDR3 size: 15 residues. CDR1 MNHEY and CDR2 SVGAGI come from the germline V gene. This chain's CDR3 is CASRLGQGIVYEQYF. The CDR3 DNA reads TGTGCCAGCAGACTTGGACAGGGGATAGTGTACGAGCAGTACTTC.

The chain has TRBV7-6 and TRBJ2-5; 8 bases match TRBD2. The J segment lost 1 base and the V segment lost 5 bases, leaving 0 bases of the junction unmatched. CDR1 and CDR2 (germline): SGHVS, FNYEAQ. The CDR3 sequence is 13 residues long. CDR3 amino acids: CASSTSGQETQYF. In DNA form, the CDR3 reads TGTGCCAGCAGCACTAGCGGCCAAGAGACCCAGTACTTC.

The V and J genes are TRBV7-9 and TRBJ2-1; weak D call: TRBD1 (6 bases). The CDR3 is 16 residues long. V was trimmed by 5 bases and J by 1 base, leaving 15 bases between them. The V gene's germline CDR1 is SEHNR and CDR2 FQNEAQ (reference sequence). The CDR3 loop is CASSQYKDRSYNEQFF. The CDR3 region has the DNA TGTGCCAGCAGCCAATATAAGGACAGATCCTACAATGAGCAGTTCTTC.

J is TRBJ2-7 and V is TRBV13; 7 bases align to TRBD2. The V segment lost 2 bases and the J segment 0 bases; nucleotides outside the gene matches: 4. This CDR3 spans 15 amino acids. The V gene's germline CDR1 is PRHDT and CDR2 FYEKMQ (reference sequence). In DNA, the CDR3 is TGTGCCAGCAGCTTATCAGCGGGACTCTCCTACGAGCAGTACTTC. It is translated as CASSLSAGLSYEQYF.

The chain uses TRBV2 and TRBJ2-1; TRBD1 matches 8 bases. The trim removed 4 bases at V and 0 bases at J, leaving 2 bases unmatched. The germline gives CDR1 SNHLY, CDR2 FYNNEI. CDR3 length: 15 amino acids. The CDR3 region is CASSGTGSSYNEQFF. CDR3 bases: TGTGCCAGCAGTGGGACAGGGAGCTCCTACAATGAGCAGTTCTTC.

The chain links TRBV4-3 to TRBJ2-1; no clear D. V lost 0 bases and J lost 0, with 12 bases in between. The CDR3 has 17 residues. Per germline, CDR1 LGHNA and CDR2 YSLEER. CDR3: CASSQDRGLSSYNEQFF. The CDR3 DNA follows: TGCGCCAGCAGCCAAGATCGCGGCTTATCCTCCTACAATGAGCAGTTCTTC.

The J gene is TRBJ2-7, the V gene TRBV5-1, with a possible D match to TRBD1 (6 bases). V lost 0 bases and J lost 5, with 9 bases in between. Germline assignment: CDR1 SGHRS and CDR2 YFSETQ. The CDR3 covers 13 residues. The CDR3 region is CASSLGGTNEQYF. Here the CDR3 DNA reads TGCGCCAGCAGCTTGGGAGGGACAAACGAGCAGTACTTC.

The rearrangement uses TRBV9 and TRBJ2-1, with 16 positions matching TRBD2. This CDR3 contains 19 residues. Germline CDR1 reads SGDLS; CDR2 reads YYNGEE. With 4 bases clipped from V and 7 bases from J, the junction kept 14 bases outside the gene matches. The CDR3 loop reads CASSLRGTSGGADWNEQFF. The CDR3 bases are TGTGCCAGCAGCCTCAGAGGGACTAGCGGGGGGGCGGATTGGAATGAGCAGTTCTTC. The full variable domain, completed using reference TRBV9 and TRBJ2-1, is DSGVTQTPKHLITATGQRVTLRCSPRSGDLSVYWYQQSLDQGLQFLIQYYNGEERAKGNILERFSAQQFPDLHSELNLSSLELGDSALYFCASSLRGTSGGADWNEQFFGPGTRLTVL.

The rearrangement uses TRBV6-1 and TRBJ2-7; a possible D gene is TRBD1 (7 bases). In germline, CDR1 is MNHNS, CDR2 SASEGT. This CDR3 is 15 amino acids long. V lost 1 base and J 2 bases, leaving 12 bases between the germline ends. Here the CDR3 DNA reads TGTGCCAGCAGTGAAGGACCAGGGGGGACCTACGAGCAGTACTTC. It specifies CASSEGPGGTYEQYF.

The genes are TRBV27 and TRBJ1-1, with D possibly TRBD1 on 5 matching bases. In germline, CDR1 is MNHEY, CDR2 SMNVEV (reference sequence). CDR3 size: 13 residues. Deletions cut 2 bases from V and 4 bases from J, with 8 bases between. CDR3: CASSLGGGTEAFF. As DNA, the CDR3 is TGTGCCAGCAGTTTAGGGGGGGGCACTGAAGCTTTCTTT.

The rearrangement joins TRBV7-9 to TRBJ2-6; D gene ambiguous. The CDR3 runs to 12 residues. Per the germline V gene, CDR1 is SEHNR and CDR2 is FQNEAQ (reference sequence). V was pared by 4 bases and J by 6 bases, with 4 bases between. DNA for the CDR3: TGTGCCAGCAGCTCCAAGGCCAACGTCCTGACTTTC. Translation: CASSSKANVLTF. The whole variable domain, remainder taken from reference TRBV7-9 and TRBJ2-6, is DTGVSQNPRHKITKRGQNVTFRCDPISEHNRLYWYRQTLGQGPEFLTYFQNEAQLEKSRLLSDRFSAERPKGSFSTLEIQRTEQGDSAMYLCASSSKANVLTFGAGSRLTVL.

The V gene is TRBV19, the J gene TRBJ2-7; 10 bases map to TRBD1. The CDR3 spans 16 residues. Trimming at V came to 5 bases and at J to 4 bases, leaving 11 bases not matched to a gene. Germline values: CDR1 LNHDA, CDR2 SQIVND (reference sequence). CDR3 sequence (DNA): TGTGCCAGTAGTTCCCCTGGGACAGGGGAAGGATACGAGCAGTACTTC. Translation gives CASSSPGTGEGYEQYF.

Only a few counts were recorded for this clone. The rearrangement joins TRBV7-9 to TRBJ1-5; D ambiguous. The CDR3 loop spans 16 amino acids. Germline V gene lookup returns CDR1 SEHNR and CDR2 FQNEAQ (reference sequence). The V end lost 3 bases, the J end lost 6 bases, and 18 bases lay between the germline ends. CDR3: CASSFSGSGYGQPQHF. DNA of the CDR3: TGTGCCAGCAGCTTTAGCGGCTCGGGGTACGGTCAGCCCCAGCATTTT.

As to this clone: The sample carries other DNA sequences with the same CDR3. The chain joins TRBV19 to TRBJ1-1, with D unresolved. Germline CDR1 reads LNHDA; CDR2 reads SQIVND (reference sequence). This CDR3 is 13 amino acids long. With 3 bases removed from V and 1 base from J, the gap between germline ends came to 6 bases. CDR3 nucleotide sequence: TGTGCCAGTAGTATTTCAGGGAACACTGAAGCTTTCTTT. Amino acid sequence: CASSISGNTEAFF. Filled out from reference TRBV19 and TRBJ1-1, the complete variable domain reads DGGITQSPKYLFRKEGQNVTLSCEQNLNHDAMYWYRQDPGQGLRLIYYSQIVNDFQKGDIAEGYSVSREKKESFPLTVTSAQKNPTAFYLCASSISGNTEAFFGQGTRLTVV.

The rearrangement uses TRBV9 and TRBJ2-1; 11 nucleotides match TRBD2. The CDR3 is 17 residues long. Trimming cost V 1 base and J 3 bases; bases outside gene matches: 6. Germline CDR1 SGDLS, CDR2 YYNGEE. The CDR3 sequence: CASSVNSGRVGYNEQFF. CDR3 nucleotides: TGTGCCAGCAGCGTAAATAGCGGGAGGGTGGGCTACAATGAGCAGTTCTTC.